The 18 T cell receptor beta chains listed next were all sequenced from one sample in a study of cytomegalovirus exposure and HLA in healthy donors. The table came from immunoSEQ multiplex PCR; TCRdb's copy has only in-frame clones and leaves some out. The table lists 150,000 to 200,000 clones, approximately 86% of them singletons. Sample: PBMCs. These receptors all stem from a man aged 25 to 45 in good health and CMV-seropositive.

The chain recombines TRBV4-1 with TRBJ2-7; TRBD2 matches 9 bases. Germline V lookup: CDR1 MGHRA, CDR2 YSYEKL. The length of the CDR3 is 16 residues. After removal of 0 bases from V and 0 bases from J, the junction contained 3 bases not matched to a gene. The CDR3 is CASSQEQRGASYEQYF. In DNA, the CDR3 is TGCGCCAGCAGCCAAGAACAGCGGGGGGCCTCCTACGAGCAGTACTTC.

The chain couples TRBV27 to TRBJ1-6, with D possibly matching TRBD1 (5 bases). CDR1 and CDR2 (germline): MNHEY, SMNVEV (reference sequence). V lost 2 bases, J lost 2 bases, and 7 bases lay in between. This CDR3 has 15 amino acids. DNA of the CDR3: TGTGCCAGCAGTTTACTAGGGGCCTATAATTCACCCCTCCACTTT. Its translation: CASSLLGAYNSPLHF.

The chain recombines TRBV4-3 with TRBJ2-3; D possibly corresponds to TRBD1 (5 bases). The V gene lost 0 bases and the J gene lost 7 bases, with 14 bases spanning the gap. The CDR3 extends over 15 amino acids. CDR1 and CDR2 from the germline V gene are LGHNA and YSLEER. DNA for the CDR3: TGCGCCAGCAGCCAAGATTCACAGGTGGTGAATACGCAGTATTTT. This codes for CASSQDSQVVNTQYF.

This clone was seen only once. Written as DNA, the CDR3 is TGTGCCAGCAGCTTAGTTCGTAGGGGCTCTGGGGCCAACGTCCTGACTTTC. Translation: CASSLVRRGSGANVLTF. This sequence joins TRBV11-2 and TRBJ2-6; a weak D match, TRBD1 (5 bases). This CDR3 is 17 amino acids long. Trimming pared 1 base from V and 0 bases from J, leaving 10 bases between. Germline lookup yields CDR1 SGHAT and CDR2 FQNNGV.

This chain uses TRBV7-8 with TRBJ2-7; unclear D gene. The CDR3 covers 14 residues. CDR1 is SGHVS, CDR2 FQNEAQ, per germline. The ends were cut back, 0 bases at V and 0 bases at J, with 6 bases in the middle. CDR3 coding DNA: TGTGCCAGCAGCTTAGCGGCCAGCTCCTACGAGCAGTACTTC. Its protein is CASSLAASSYEQYF. Together with reference TRBV7-8 and TRBJ2-7, the CDR3 gives the full variable domain: GAGVSQSPRYKVAKRGQDVALRCDPISGHVSLFWYQQALGQGPEFLTYFQNEAQLDKSGLPSDRFFAERPEGSVSTLKIQRTQQEDSAVYLCASSLAASSYEQYFGPGTRLTVT.

This sequence joins TRBV9 and TRBJ2-7; D possibly corresponds to TRBD1 (5 bases). V dropped 4 bases and J dropped 0 bases, with 14 bases sitting between them. Germline CDR1 is SGDLS and CDR2 is YYNGEE. The CDR3 has 15 amino acids. CDR3 sequence reads: CASSLGAGSSYEQYF. In nucleotides, the CDR3 is TGTGCCAGCAGCCTTGGGGCAGGGTCCTCCTACGAGCAGTACTTC. The variable domain in full, completed from reference TRBV9 and TRBJ2-7, reads DSGVTQTPKHLITATGQRVTLRCSPRSGDLSVYWYQQSLDQGLQFLIQYYNGEERAKGNILERFSAQQFPDLHSELNLSSLELGDSALYFCASSLGAGSSYEQYFGPGTRLTVT.

A word on this clone: A read error may account for a junction end that differs from germline. This chain connects TRBV4-1 to TRBJ2-7; the D gene is possibly TRBD2 (6 bases). Germline V lookup: CDR1 MGHRA, CDR2 YSYEKL. The CDR3 consists of 13 residues. The CDR3 sequence: CASSQDEREEGSF. As DNA, the CDR3 is TGCGCCAGCAGCCAAGATGAGCGTGAGGAGGGGAGCTTC.

The chain combines TRBV7-9 with TRBJ2-1, with 8 bases matching TRBD2. Looked up from germline, CDR1 is SEHNR and CDR2 is FQNEAQ (reference sequence). This CDR3 spans 15 amino acids. Trimming at V came to 5 bases and at J to 7 bases, leaving 10 bases not matched to a gene. CDR3 sequence (DNA): TGTGCCAGCAGCCGGCTAGCGGGTGGTACGAATGAGCAGTTCTTC. This translates into CASSRLAGGTNEQFF.

The genes are TRBV9 and TRBJ2-5, with 9 bases fitting TRBD2. CDR1 is SGDLS, CDR2 YYNGEE, per germline. The CDR3 totals 15 residues. Trimming cost V 4 bases and J 2 bases; bases outside gene matches: 6. CDR3 loop: CASSPRLAGQETQYF. CDR3 DNA: TGTGCCAGCAGCCCCCGTCTAGCGGGGCAAGAGACCCAGTACTTC.

The chain couples TRBV18 to TRBJ1-2; D is possibly TRBD1 (6 bases). Germline CDR1 is KGHSH and CDR2 is LQKENI. The CDR3 has 15 amino acids. Trimming removed 4 bases at V and 4 bases at J, with 16 bases between. CDR3 DNA sequence: TGTGCCAGCTCACTTCGACAGGACGGCTTCTATGGCTACACCTTC. This gives the protein CASSLRQDGFYGYTF.

V gene TRBV27 combines with J gene TRBJ2-6; 8 bases fit TRBD1. Germline V gives CDR1 MNHEY, CDR2 SMNVEV (reference sequence). The CDR3 is made up of 18 amino acids. Germline trimming cut 4 bases from V and 0 bases from J; bases unmatched to any gene: 8. This chain's CDR3 is CASSWAGGFPSGANVLTF. Written as DNA, the CDR3 is TGTGCCAGCAGTTGGGCAGGGGGCTTCCCCTCTGGGGCCAACGTCCTGACTTTC. The entire variable domain, with the rest obtained from reference TRBV27 and TRBJ2-6, is as follows: EAQVTQNPRYLITVTGKKLTVTCSQNMNHEYMSWYRQDPGLGLRQIYYSMNVEVTDKGDVPEGYKVSRKEKRNFPLILESPSPNQTSLYFCASSWAGGFPSGANVLTFGAGSRLTVL.

The chain links TRBV7-2 to TRBJ2-5; D is ambiguous. CDR1 is SGHTA, CDR2 FQGNSA, per germline. CDR3 length equals 15 residues. Deletions cut 6 bases from V and 3 bases from J, with 17 bases between. The CDR3 DNA reads TGTGCCAGCAGTTTCGAGATCGCAGACAAAGAGACCCAGTACTTC. Translation gives CASSFEIADKETQYF.

The J gene is TRBJ1-2, the V gene TRBV5-1; weak D call: TRBD1 (6 bases). The CDR3 contains 13 residues. Trimming cost V 2 bases and J 6 bases, with 11 bases left between them. Germline lookup yields CDR1 SGHRS and CDR2 YFSETQ. Here the CDR3 DNA reads TGCGCCAGCAGCTTAGGACAGCGTAATGGCTACACCTTC. Protein: CASSLGQRNGYTF.

This clone was seen more than once but under ten times. This chain connects TRBV29-1 to TRBJ1-2, with TRBD1 as a possible D gene (5 bases). With 2 bases removed from V and 2 bases from J, the gap between germline ends came to 21 bases. The CDR3 is made up of 17 amino acids. Germline lookup yields CDR1 SQVTM and CDR2 ANQGSEA. This CDR3 reads CSVERGGGKRGNYGYTF. The CDR3 region has the DNA TGCAGCGTTGAACGGGGCGGGGGAAAACGAGGGAACTATGGCTACACCTTC.

The rearrangement links TRBV4-1 to TRBJ1-2, with 8 bases that match TRBD1. This CDR3 has 16 amino acids. Trimming removed 1 base from V and 4 bases from J; junction bases left unmatched: 8. CDR1 MGHRA and CDR2 YSYEKL come from the germline V gene. CDR3 in amino acids: CASSQGTTGEPYGYTF. The DNA of the CDR3 is TGCGCCAGCAGCCAAGGCACGACAGGGGAGCCCTATGGCTACACCTTC.

The chain has TRBV7-2 and TRBJ1-6; TRBD1 matches 8 bases. Germline V gene sequence: CDR1 SGHTA, CDR2 FQGNSA. The CDR3 loop spans 14 amino acids. The J segment lost 13 bases and the V segment lost 5 bases, leaving 10 bases of the junction unmatched. CDR3 in amino acids: CASSASPGQAPLHF. In nucleotides, the CDR3 is TGTGCCAGCAGCGCATCACCGGGACAGGCCCCCCTCCACTTT.

This clone came up once. This chain joins TRBV9 and TRBJ2-3, with 7 positions matching TRBD2. Germline CDR1 reads SGDLS; CDR2 reads YYNGEE. Trimming cost V 3 bases and J 2 bases; bases outside gene matches: 6. The CDR3 is made up of 15 amino acids. The CDR3 reads CASSGGGGDTDTQYF. The CDR3 DNA sequence: TGTGCCAGCAGCGGCGGCGGGGGAGACACAGATACGCAGTATTTT.

The chain links TRBV5-1 to TRBJ1-2; TRBD1 matches 11 bases. The length of the CDR3 is 15 residues. Germline assignment: CDR1 SGHRS and CDR2 YFSETQ. Unmatched junction bases numbered 6, after V lost 4 bases and J lost 4 bases. The CDR3 DNA is TGCGCCAGCAGCACCGGACAGGGGGCAGTCTATGGCTACACCTTC. It specifies CASSTGQGAVYGYTF. The entire variable domain, with the rest obtained from reference TRBV5-1 and TRBJ1-2, is as follows: KAGVTQTPRYLIKTRGQQVTLSCSPISGHRSVSWYQQTPGQGLQFLFEYFSETQRNKGNFPGRFSGRQFSNSRSEMNVSTLELGDSALYLCASSTGQGAVYGYTFGSGTRLTVV.